This T cell receptor (beta chain) is drawn from a study of cytomegalovirus exposure and HLA in healthy donors. About the study: About 80 million unique TCR sequences came from HLA-typed donors in an early release.

Germline V gene sequence: CDR1 MGHRA, CDR2 YSYEKL. The CDR3 totals 15 residues. V shed 4 bases and J 2 bases; nucleotides not matched to a gene: 4. Use of 60 Vbeta and 13 Jbeta primers characterized the PCR. The assay was immunoSEQ multiplex PCR, and TCRdb's table has in-frame clones only and misses some. Of 150,000 to 200,000 clones in the sample, about four fifths are singletons; the top ten hold 0.85% to 1.4%. With regard to this clone: As yet, its antigen is unknown.

Points from the study as a whole: Segments of the TCR beta V type were, in most cases, productive about 87% or about 30% of the time in an earlier analysis. The study put 160 or so TCR beta chains on its list as cytomegalovirus-associated.

Input material: PBMCs. This receptor was taken from a woman aged 40 to 50 in good health and CMV-seronegative. This chain links TRBV4-1 with TRBJ1-2, with 10 bases identical to TRBD1. CDR3: CASSREDRGNYGYTF. The CDR3 coding sequence is TGCGCCAGCAGCCGAGAGGACAGGGGGAACTATGGCTACACCTTC.